This is a list of T cell receptor beta chains from one sample in a study of blood T cell repertoires in COVID-19. Profiling relied on immunoSEQ multiplex PCR, and the TCRdb table lists in-frame clones only, not all of them. The sample lists 100,000 to 120,000 clones, around 86% seen once, with under 4.5% in the top ten. Sequenced: peripheral blood. The receptors were gathered from a man aged 45-65 years with acute or convalescent COVID-19. The CDR3 runs from the conserved cysteine through the conserved F or W. The D gene is left open where the match is weak. Only some rows state a clone size, as once, few, many or a class for expanded clones.

V gene	J gene	D gene	clone size	CDR3 DNA	CDR3 protein
TRBV3-1/TRBV3-2	TRBJ2-1	-	-	TGTGCCAGCAGTCCTGTGAGGGAGACCTACAATGAGCAGTTCTTC	CASSPVRETYNEQFF
TRBV7-9	TRBJ2-1	-	-	TGTGCCAGCAGCTTAGGCGAGAGCTCCTACAATGAGCAGTTCTTC	CASSLGESSYNEQFF
TRBV30	TRBJ1-1	-	-	TGTGCCTGGAGTGGGAGAACTCGAATGAACACTGAAGCTTTCTTT	CAWSGRTRMNTEAFF
TRBV6-6	TRBJ1-2	-	-	TGTGCCAGCAGTTACTCGTGGCAGGCCGGGGACTATGGCTACACCTTC	CASSYSWQAGDYGYTF
TRBV10-3	TRBJ2-3	TRBD1	-	TGTGCCATTAGCACTCCACGGGACAGGCAATCCACAGATACGCAGTATTTT	CAISTPRDRQSTDTQYF
TRBV6-6	TRBJ1-1	-	-	TGTGCCAGCAGTTACTCGGGGCAGTGGGCCACTGAAGCTTTCTTT	CASSYSGQWATEAFF
TRBV5-1	TRBJ2-5	-	-	TGCGCCAGCAGCCCGGAAGACAGCCGACCGCAAGAGACCCAGTACTTC	CASSPEDSRPQETQYF
TRBV24-1	TRBJ1-3	TRBD1	-	TGTGCCACCAGTGATTTTAGGGGGCCTGGAAACACCATATATTTT	CATSDFRGPGNTIYF
TRBV4-1	TRBJ2-3	TRBD2	-	TGCGCCAGCAGCCAAGTCACTAGCGGTAGAGATACGCAGTATTTT	CASSQVTSGRDTQYF
TRBV7-3	TRBJ1-1	-	once	TGTGCCAGCAGCTTGGACAGGAACACTGAAGCTTTCTTT	CASSLDRNTEAFF
TRBV5-1	TRBJ2-1	-	-	TGCGCCAGCAGCTCCTTGGGGGGTCTCAATGAGCAGTTCTTC	CASSSLGGLNEQFF
TRBV14	TRBJ1-2	-	-	TGTGCCAGCAGCCAAAAGGGGCTGGCTGGCTACACCTTC	CASSQKGLAGYTF
TRBV6-5	TRBJ1-2	-	once	TGTGCCAGCAGTTATTCAGGGGACGGCTACACCTTC	CASSYSGDGYTF
TRBV7-9	TRBJ1-1	-	-	TGTGCCAGCAGCCCCCTCGCCGGGGAGGCTGAAGCTTTCTTT	CASSPLAGEAEAFF
TRBV5-5	TRBJ1-1	-	-	TGTGCCAGCAGCTTGATCTTCGACACTGAAGCTTTCTTT	CASSLIFDTEAFF
TRBV10-3	TRBJ2-7	-	few	TGTGCCATCGGCGCGGGGATCAACGAGCAGTACTTC	CAIGAGINEQYF
TRBV6-5	TRBJ1-5	-	-	TGTGCCAGCAGGGGGGACACCAACAATCAGCCCCAGCATTTT	CASRGDTNNQPQHF
TRBV7-7	TRBJ1-4	-	-	TGTGCTAGCAGCTTAACAGATGGGGGCAATGAAAAACTGTTTTTT	CASSLTDGGNEKLFF
TRBV3-1/TRBV3-2	TRBJ1-1	-	once	TGTGCCAGCAGCCAAGATTGGTCCAGCACTGAAGCTTTCTTT	CASSQDWSSTEAFF
TRBV5-1	TRBJ2-1	TRBD2	-	TGCGCCAGCAGCTTGTTAGTAGCGGGAATCAATGAGCAGTTCTTC	CASSLLVAGINEQFF
TRBV7-9	TRBJ1-1	-	few	TGTGCCAGCAGCGCGACAGAGATGAACACTGAAGCTTTCTTT	CASSATEMNTEAFF
TRBV18	TRBJ2-7	-	-	TGTGCCAGCTCACGCAGGGTTTTGGACGAGCAGTACTTC	CASSRRVLDEQYF
TRBV11-2	TRBJ1-2	-	-	TGTGCCAGCAGCTTAGATATTCCCAACTATGGCTACACCTTC	CASSLDIPNYGYTF
TRBV19	TRBJ2-5	TRBD2	-	TGTGCCAGTAGCCCCGGGGGGGAGACCCAGTACTTC	CASSPGGETQYF
TRBV28	TRBJ1-2	-	-	TGTGCCAGCAGTTTACAGGGGAATGGCTACACCTTC	CASSLQGNGYTF
TRBV11-2	TRBJ2-1	TRBD1	-	TGTGCCAGCAGCCTAGGGACAGGGCTCAATGAGCAGTTCTTC	CASSLGTGLNEQFF
TRBV15	TRBJ1-4	-	-	TGTGCCACCAGCAGGGGCAGGGAGGCTAATGAAAAACTGTTTTTT	CATSRGREANEKLFF
TRBV11-2	TRBJ1-4	TRBD1	-	TGTGCCAGCAGCTTGGGATTGGGACAGCATGAAAAACTGTTTTTT	CASSLGLGQHEKLFF
TRBV24-1	TRBJ2-1	-	-	TGTGCCACCAGTGATATACGGGGGACTCGACCGAATGAGCAGTTCTTC	CATSDIRGTRPNEQFF
TRBV6-5	TRBJ1-6	TRBD1	-	TGTGCCGGCCGGGACAGCTATAATTCACCCCTCCACTTT	CAGRDSYNSPLHF
TRBV16	TRBJ2-2	-	-	TGTGCCAGCAGCCTCTACAGAGACACCGGGGAGCTGTTTTTT	CASSLYRDTGELFF
TRBV5-4	TRBJ2-1	-	-	TGTGCCAGCAGCCCGCTAGCGAGCTCCTACAATGAGCAGTTCTTC	CASSPLASSYNEQFF
TRBV28	TRBJ2-3	TRBD2	few	TGTGCCAGTGCGAGCGGGGTGCAGGGAGATACGCAGTATTTT	CASASGVQGDTQYF
TRBV5-4	TRBJ1-6	-	-	TGTGCCAGCAGCTTGCGTGGGGGCCCGGGTTCACCCCTCCACTTT	CASSLRGGPGSPLHF
TRBV28	TRBJ2-2	-	-	TGTGCCAGCAGACCTTATATAGCTGCCGGGGAGCTGTTTTTT	CASRPYIAAGELFF
TRBV2	TRBJ1-1	-	-	TGTGCCAGCGACATCCTCACTGAAGCTTTCTTT	CASDILTEAFF
TRBV5-1	TRBJ2-7	-	-	TGCGCCAGCAGCTTAAGGGACAACTCCTACGAGCAGTACTTC	CASSLRDNSYEQYF
TRBV19	TRBJ1-4	-	-	TGTGCCAGCCGGGCGCGGAGGGCTAATGAAAAACTGTTTTTT	CASRARRANEKLFF
TRBV19	TRBJ2-1	-	-	TGTGCCAGTGCACAGGGAAGAGGCAATGAGCAGTTCTTC	CASAQGRGNEQFF
TRBV6-1	TRBJ1-2	-	-	TGTGCCAGCAGTGAGGAGGGGGGGGGAGACTATGGCTACACCTTC	CASSEEGGGDYGYTF
TRBV10-3	TRBJ2-7	TRBD2	-	TGTGCCATCACCCGGACTAGCGCAAATGACGGCGGCGAGCAGTACTTC	CAITRTSANDGGEQYF
TRBV28	TRBJ1-2	-	-	TGTGCCACCCTACCGATCGGGGAAATCCCAGCTAACTATGGCTACACCTTC	CATLPIGEIPANYGYTF
TRBV27	TRBJ2-4	TRBD1	-	TGTGCCAGCAGTTTCACGGGAACCCCGGGACAGGGGGTATCCAAAAACATTCAGTACTTC	CASSFTGTPGQGVSKNIQYF
TRBV4-2	TRBJ1-6	-	few	TGTGCCAGCAGCCAAGAAAACAGTTCACCCCTCCACTTT	CASSQENSSPLHF
TRBV19	TRBJ1-2	TRBD1	-	TGTGCCAGTAGGGGACAGGGCTATGGCTACACCTTC	CASRGQGYGYTF
TRBV28	TRBJ2-1	-	-	TGTGCCAGCAGTTTATCGAGGGAAGGCGAGCAGTTCTTC	CASSLSREGEQFF
TRBV18	TRBJ1-1	TRBD1	few	TGTGCCAGCTCGCAGGGGGGTCGCACTGAAGCTTTCTTT	CASSQGGRTEAFF
TRBV5-6	TRBJ1-5	-	-	TGTGCCAGCAGCTTGTTCGGGTACTCAGTCAATCAGCCCCAGCATTTT	CASSLFGYSVNQPQHF
TRBV9	TRBJ2-3	-	-	TGTGCCAGCAGCACGGCCTCCAGGGGGGTTAGAACAGATACGCAGTATTTT	CASSTASRGVRTDTQYF
TRBV5-1	TRBJ2-2	TRBD1	-	TGCGCCAGCAGCTGGTTGCCCTCCGGGACAGGGGGGACCGGGGAGCTGTTTTTT	CASSWLPSGTGGTGELFF
TRBV5-5	TRBJ1-5	-	few	TGTGCCAGCAGCTACGATCGGGGCAATCAGCCCCAGCATTTT	CASSYDRGNQPQHF
TRBV9	TRBJ1-1	-	-	TGTGCCAGCAGCCCCGTTCTAGGCACTGAAGCTTTCTTT	CASSPVLGTEAFF
TRBV12-3/TRBV12-4	TRBJ2-3	-	-	TGTGCCAGCAGTTTCGAGACAGATACGCAGTATTTT	CASSFETDTQYF
TRBV5-1	TRBJ1-1	TRBD1	-	TGCGCCAGCAGCTTTTGGGACAGGGAAGGAGCTTTCTTT	CASSFWDREGAFF
TRBV28	TRBJ2-3	-	-	TGTGCCAGCAGTTTATTACAGGACACAGATACGCAGTATTTT	CASSLLQDTDTQYF